These T cell receptor beta chains were read from a single sample in a study of technical replicates of blood from a few donors. The method was immunoSEQ multiplex PCR; TCRdb's version includes in-frame clones alone and lacks a portion of them. The table records approximately 78,000 clones, roughly 89% of them present only once. Sequencing was done on a sample of T cells isolated from PBMCs. The origin of the receptors is a human donor in good health. Each CDR3 is given with its conserved first and last residue. Fields, in order: CDR3 DNA, CDR3 protein, V gene, J gene, clone size, CDR3 length, D gene. A D gene is named only where the DNA matches it firmly. Part of the rows lack a size; the others show once, few, many or a class for expanded clones.

DNA: TGTGCCACCAGCGGTGGGGGACTAGCCGGCAATGAGCAGTTCTTC; CDR3: CATSGGGLAGNEQFF; V: TRBV15; J: TRBJ2-1; size: -; length: 15; D: TRBD2
DNA: TGTGCCAGCAGCTTAGGACAGGGGAATGCTGGCTACACCTTC; CDR3: CASSLGQGNAGYTF; V: TRBV7-9; J: TRBJ1-2; size: few; length: 14; D: TRBD1
DNA: TGTGCCAGCAGTTTCTCGACTGCCGGGGAGCTGTTTTTT; CDR3: CASSFSTAGELFF; V: TRBV27; J: TRBJ2-2; size: -; length: 13; D: -
DNA: TGTGCCATCAGAGCCTCGGGAGCCGGGGAGCTGTTTTTT; CDR3: CAIRASGAGELFF; V: TRBV10-3; J: TRBJ2-2; size: -; length: 13; D: -
DNA: TGTGCCAGCAGCGCGGGACAGGGAGTGGTGGAGGAGCAGTACTTC; CDR3: CASSAGQGVVEEQYF; V: TRBV9; J: TRBJ2-7; size: -; length: 15; D: TRBD1
DNA: TGTGCCAGCCAGGGACAGGGGGCGAGGGAGCAGTACTTC; CDR3: CASQGQGAREQYF; V: TRBV27; J: TRBJ2-7; size: -; length: 13; D: TRBD1
DNA: TGTGCCAGCAGTTCAGGGCTCTTCGAGCAGTACTTC; CDR3: CASSSGLFEQYF; V: TRBV28; J: TRBJ2-7; size: -; length: 12; D: -
DNA: TGTGCCAGCAGTGTACATGGGACAGGGGGCTACAATGAGCAGTTCTTC; CDR3: CASSVHGTGGYNEQFF; V: TRBV6-1; J: TRBJ2-1; size: -; length: 16; D: TRBD1
DNA: TGTGCCAGCAGCTTGGAACAGGCACCCTACACTGAAGCTTTCTTT; CDR3: CASSLEQAPYTEAFF; V: TRBV5-6; J: TRBJ1-1; size: -; length: 15; D: -
DNA: TGCAGCGTTAGGACTATTTACGAGCAGTACTTC; CDR3: CSVRTIYEQYF; V: TRBV29-1; J: TRBJ2-7; size: -; length: 11; D: -
DNA: TGCGCCAGCAGCCACGACAGGGAGGTCCCAGATACGCAGTATTTT; CDR3: CASSHDREVPDTQYF; V: TRBV5-1; J: TRBJ2-3; size: -; length: 15; D: -
DNA: TGTGCCAGCTCACCGGACACCACTGAAGCTTTCTTT; CDR3: CASSPDTTEAFF; V: TRBV18; J: TRBJ1-1; size: -; length: 12; D: -
DNA: TGTGCCAGCAGCTTGTCGGGACAGGGGGCGCCAGGCTACACCTTC; CDR3: CASSLSGQGAPGYTF; V: TRBV5-6; J: TRBJ1-2; size: -; length: 15; D: TRBD1
DNA: TGTGCCAGCGAACAGGGCTACGAGCAGTACTTC; CDR3: CASEQGYEQYF; V: TRBV19; J: TRBJ2-7; size: -; length: 11; D: -
DNA: TGTGCCAGCAGCTTGGCACAGCCGAACACTGAAGCTTTCTTT; CDR3: CASSLAQPNTEAFF; V: TRBV5-6; J: TRBJ1-1; size: -; length: 14; D: -
DNA: TGTGCCAGCAGTAAACTGAACGAGCAGTACTTC; CDR3: CASSKLNEQYF; V: TRBV6-5; J: TRBJ2-7; size: -; length: 11; D: -
DNA: TGTGCCAGCAGTTACGACAGATCCCTTAACGAAAAACTGTTTTTT; CDR3: CASSYDRSLNEKLFF; V: TRBV27; J: TRBJ1-4; size: -; length: 15; D: -
DNA: TGTGCCAGCAGTACGTTGGCGGGGGGCTCGGTGCAGCCCCAGCATTTT; CDR3: CASSTLAGGSVQPQHF; V: TRBV28; J: TRBJ1-5; size: -; length: 16; D: -
DNA: TGTGCCAGCAGCTCCAGAGGGTCACACGAGCAGTACTTC; CDR3: CASSSRGSHEQYF; V: TRBV11-3; J: TRBJ2-7; size: few; length: 13; D: -
DNA: TGTGCCAGCAGCCAGTTTGGAAACACCATATATTTT; CDR3: CASSQFGNTIYF; V: TRBV25-1; J: TRBJ1-3; size: -; length: 12; D: -
DNA: TGTGCCAGCAGCTTACTTGGGACTAGCGGGACTAATGAGCAGTTCTTC; CDR3: CASSLLGTSGTNEQFF; V: TRBV13; J: TRBJ2-1; size: -; length: 16; D: TRBD2
DNA: TGTGCCAGCTCAACGCGATCGCTCACCGTAGCAATCCTCTACAATGAGCAGTTCTTC; CDR3: CASSTRSLTVAILYNEQFF; V: TRBV18; J: TRBJ2-1; size: -; length: 19; D: -
DNA: TGTGCCATCAACGGCCAGGAGAACACTGAAGCTTTCTTT; CDR3: CAINGQENTEAFF; V: TRBV10-3; J: TRBJ1-1; size: -; length: 13; D: -